The clone carrying this T cell receptor beta chain has ten or more counts. The sample belongs to a study of T cells in Graves' hyperthyroidism and ophthalmopathy. Background on the study: Blood from the periphery was taken at initial diagnosis, before any treatment.

There were TCR beta CDR3 regions amplified from RNA transcripts. The study used the HTBI primer set for a first-round RT-PCR of the TCR CDR3. TCRdb ran MiXCR on the multiplex PCR reads and lists one entry per CDR3 protein. The sample has 400,000 to 550,000 distinct CDR3 sequences, approximately 14% seen once; the top ten hold around a sixth. Diagnoses used clinical symptoms, serum thyroxine and TRAb, thyroid ultrasound and orbital computed tomography. Around 10 ml fresh peripheral blood yielded the PBMCs. Germline CDR1 LGHNT, CDR2 FRNRAP. Trimming cost V 0 bases and J 2 bases, with 13 bases left between them. There are 16 residues in the CDR3.

The V and J genes are TRBV12-5 and TRBJ1-1; D may be TRBD1 (6 bases). The clonotype was recovered from a woman younger than 35 with Graves' hyperthyroidism. The sample taken for sequencing was blood. DNA of the CDR3: TGTGCTAGTGGTTTGGTCGGAGGCAGGGGCAACACTGAAGCTTTCTTT. This encodes CASGLVGGRGNTEAFF.